This T cell receptor beta chain was recovered during a study of blood T cell repertoires in COVID-19. Across the whole study: Whether acute or convalescent, the COVID-19 samples came from the United States, Italy and Spain. From T cells, B-cell-depleted T cells, or PBMCs came the material, which was cDNA or gDNA.

Self-reported history from a screening survey and questionnaire set each donor's cohort. Source study methods: For nucleated cells, counts were estimated from reference gene primer amplification. The data were produced by immunoSEQ multiplex PCR, yet TCRdb's version contains in-frame clones alone and is incomplete. V, J and clone size were drawn from that table, and D and trimming were deduced from the DNA. The data contain approximately 260,000 clones, about 90% of them singletons. The TCR originated in a woman aged 25-40 years with acute COVID-19. The sequenced material came from PBMCs or T cells enriched from blood (not recorded which).

CDR3 residues: CASSQDLSRYGYTF. Here the CDR3 DNA reads TGTGCCAGCAGCCAAGATTTAAGTAGATATGGCTACACCTTC. The gene calls are TRBV3-1 (or the pseudogene TRBV3-2) and TRBJ1-2; D is unresolved. The V gene's germline CDR1 is LGHDT and CDR2 YNNKEL (reference sequence). The CDR3 contains 14 residues. With 0 bases removed from V and 5 bases from J, the gap between germline ends came to 10 bases.